A selection of T cell receptor beta chains follows, all from one sample in a study of response to subunit inactivated influenza vaccine. A single record per CDR3 protein comes from TCRdb applying MiXCR to the RT-PCR reads. The table has about half a million distinct CDR3 sequences, 7.6% seen once. The sequencing used PBMCs from blood, collected roughly 24 months after vaccination. These receptors all come from a man aged 45 to 75 who received an inactivated influenza vaccine. The CDR3 runs from the conserved cysteine through the conserved F or W. The D gene is left open where the match is weak. Clone size is not always given. Where it is, it says once, few, many or a class for expanded clones.

CDR3 protein | CDR3 DNA | V gene | clone size | J gene | D gene
CASSQSGLAEAFF | TGTGCCAGCAGCCAATCGGGGCTGGCTGAAGCTTTCTTT | TRBV16 | NA | TRBJ1-1 | NA
CSASQGLSGNTIYF | TGCAGTGCTAGTCAGGGTCTCTCTGGAAACACCATATATTTT | TRBV20-1 | many | TRBJ1-3 | NA
CSAPPEDRTDTQYF | TGCAGTGCCCCGCCGGAAGATCGCACAGATACGCAGTATTTT | TRBV20-1 | NA | TRBJ2-3 | NA
CASSEALAGGPHNEQFF | TGTGCCAGCAGTGAAGCGCTGGCGGGAGGGCCACACAATGAGCAGTTCTTC | TRBV6-1 | NA | TRBJ2-1 | TRBD2
CSARSRDSQETQYF | TGCAGTGCTAGATCCCGGGACAGCCAAGAGACCCAGTACTTC | TRBV20-1 | many | TRBJ2-5 | TRBD1
CASSMRGQPQHF | TGTGCCAGCAGTATGCGGGGACAGCCCCAGCATTTT | TRBV6-1 | many | TRBJ1-5 | NA
CSAGTVNQPQHF | TGCAGTGCAGGGACGGTGAATCAGCCCCAGCATTTT | TRBV20-1 | many | TRBJ1-5 | NA
CASKGARGSDTQYF | TGTGCCAGCAAGGGGGCGAGAGGCTCAGATACGCAGTATTTT | TRBV28 | few | TRBJ2-3 | TRBD1
CASSLGGGGLSYNEQFF | TGCGCCAGCAGCTTGGGTGGGGGCGGCCTCTCCTACAATGAGCAGTTCTTC | TRBV5-1 | NA | TRBJ2-1 | NA
CASSQVLGVYNEQFF | TGTGCCAGCAGCCAAGTACTGGGCGTCTACAATGAGCAGTTCTTC | TRBV3-1 | few | TRBJ2-1 | NA
CASSGDRAIRRGYTF | TGTGCCAGCAGTGGAGACAGGGCGATTAGACGTGGCTACACCTTC | TRBV2 | many | TRBJ1-2 | TRBD1
CAISDTTGLRGTDTQYF | TGTGCCATCAGCGACACGACGGGCTTAAGGGGGACAGATACGCAGTATTTT | TRBV10-3 | NA | TRBJ2-3 | NA
CASGQGAGDTQYF | TGCGCCAGCGGACAGGGGGCTGGAGATACGCAGTATTTT | TRBV5-1 | few | TRBJ2-3 | TRBD1
CASSGLISTDTQYF | TGTGCCAGCAGTGGACTAATTAGCACAGATACGCAGTATTTT | TRBV7-2 | many | TRBJ2-3 | NA
CASSVIMSSYNEQFF | TGTGCCAGCAGTGTGATAATGAGCTCCTACAATGAGCAGTTCTTC | TRBV12-3/TRBV12-4 | many | TRBJ2-1 | NA
CASSSAGGVWDTEAFF | TGTGCCAGCAGTTCCGCAGGGGGCGTTTGGGACACTGAAGCTTTCTTT | TRBV6-5 | few | TRBJ1-1 | TRBD1
CATSSARVNTEAFF | TGTGCCACCAGCTCAGCGCGGGTCAACACTGAAGCTTTCTTT | TRBV24-1 | few | TRBJ1-1 | NA
CASSFLDEQYF | TGTGCCAGCAGTTTTCTGGACGAGCAGTACTTC | TRBV12-3/TRBV12-4 | NA | TRBJ2-7 | NA
CASSLNGQGAHREQYF | TGTGCCAGCAGTTTAAACGGGCAGGGCGCTCATCGGGAGCAGTACTTC | TRBV28 | NA | TRBJ2-7 | NA
CSVEDRRTGSSYGYTF | TGCAGCGTTGAAGATCGGCGGACAGGGAGTAGCTATGGCTACACCTTC | TRBV29-1 | NA | TRBJ1-2 | TRBD1
CASSLRLGSLNTGELFF | TGTGCCAGCAGTTTACGTCTTGGGAGCCTGAACACCGGGGAGCTGTTTTTT | TRBV27 | few | TRBJ2-2 | NA
CSASGALGEQFF | TGCAGCGCCTCAGGGGCGTTGGGTGAGCAGTTCTTC | TRBV29-1 | many | TRBJ2-1 | NA
CSVETGANYNEQFF | TGCAGCGTTGAAACAGGGGCTAACTACAATGAGCAGTTCTTC | TRBV29-1 | few | TRBJ2-1 | TRBD1
CSAATMKGLAGGNEQFF | TGCAGTGCTGCTACCATGAAGGGACTAGCGGGAGGTAATGAGCAGTTCTTC | TRBV20-1 | many | TRBJ2-1 | TRBD2
CASSYYRDLTGELFF | TGTGCCAGCAGTTACTACAGGGATCTCACCGGGGAGCTGTTTTTT | TRBV6-2/TRBV6-3 | few | TRBJ2-2 | NA
CASSKWTVSETQYF | TGCGCCAGCAGCAAATGGACAGTTTCGGAGACCCAGTACTTC | TRBV4-1 | many | TRBJ2-5 | NA
CASSLGPSGGLTSTDTQYF | TGCGCCAGCAGCTTGGGACCTAGCGGGGGGCTAACTAGCACAGATACGCAGTATTTT | TRBV5-1 | few | TRBJ2-3 | TRBD2
CASRPITGDPYNEQFF | TGTGCCAGCAGGCCTATAACGGGAGATCCCTACAATGAGCAGTTCTTC | TRBV6-1 | NA | TRBJ2-1 | NA
CSAREAGREQYF | TGCAGTGCCAGAGAGGCCGGACGGGAGCAGTACTTC | TRBV20-1 | few | TRBJ2-7 | NA
CAWRGPSYNEQFF | TGTGCCTGGAGGGGGCCCTCATACAATGAGCAGTTCTTC | TRBV30 | few | TRBJ2-1 | NA
CASRGQGARGTEAFF | TGTGCCAGCAGGGGACAGGGGGCGCGGGGCACTGAAGCTTTCTTT | TRBV7-2 | few | TRBJ1-1 | TRBD1
CAISDLPGVVSGNTIYF | TGTGCCATCAGTGATCTACCTGGGGTCGTCTCTGGAAACACCATATATTTT | TRBV10-3 | few | TRBJ1-3 | NA
CAWNAISGELFF | TGTGCCTGGAATGCGATCTCCGGGGAGCTGTTTTTT | TRBV30 | NA | TRBJ2-2 | NA